The 11 T cell receptor beta chains given below trace back to one sample, sequenced in a study of CD8 T cells in ankylosing spondylitis. Study results and caveats: About 8 highly homologous variants made up a TCR beta motif, and this motif appeared characteristic of ankylosing spondylitis blood.

TCRdb used MiXCR to reprocess the 5' RACE reads, holding one entry per CDR3 protein. The table records roughly 470,000 distinct CDR3 sequences, 25% to 30% of them present only once. No antigens are known for them. The sample comprised blood, either unsorted or a sorted T cell fraction (not recorded which). The origin of the receptors is a male donor with ankylosing spondylitis.

This clonotype was picked up a small number of times. The gene calls are TRBV29-1 and TRBJ2-5, with D hard to call. The CDR3 has 12 amino acids. Germline CDR1 and CDR2: SQVTM and ANQGSEA. The ends were cut back, 4 bases at V and 2 bases at J, with 8 bases in the middle. CDR3 amino acids: CSVGRQQETQYF. In DNA, the CDR3 is TGCAGCGTTGGCCGTCAGCAAGAGACCCAGTACTTC.

This clonotype was counted between two and nine times. The gene calls are TRBV27 and TRBJ2-7; 11 nucleotides line up with TRBD2. The CDR3 contains 16 residues. Germline trimming cut 4 bases from V and 7 bases from J; bases unmatched to any gene: 12. The germline V gene has CDR1 MNHEY and CDR2 SMNVEV (reference sequence). The CDR3 region has the DNA TGTGCCAGCAGTTCTTTAGCGGGAGGGTCTGTAGTGGAGCAGTACTTC. This codes for CASSSLAGGSVVEQYF.

Only a few counts were recorded for this clonotype. The chain joins TRBV12-3 or TRBV12-4 to TRBJ2-5, with 8 bases matching TRBD1. After removal of 6 bases from V and 4 bases from J, the junction contained 7 bases not matched to a gene. This CDR3 has 14 amino acids. CDR3 in DNA: TGTGCCAGCAGCATGACAGGGGCAGCAGAGACCCAGTACTTC. As protein: CASSMTGAAETQYF.

This rearrangement joins TRBV12-3 or TRBV12-4 to TRBJ2-1; 12 nucleotides agree with TRBD2. The CDR3 covers 21 residues. Germline trimming cut 2 bases from V and 1 base from J; bases unmatched to any gene: 15. CDR3 sequence reads: CASSLRALAGGLGRSYNEQFF. The CDR3 bases are TGTGCCAGCAGTTTAAGGGCGCTAGCGGGAGGGCTGGGGAGGTCCTACAATGAGCAGTTCTTC.

The gene calls are TRBV20-1 and TRBJ2-1, with D tentatively TRBD2 (6 bases). CDR1 and CDR2 (germline): DFQATT, SNEGSKA (reference sequence). This CDR3 region has 15 residues. V dropped 3 bases and J dropped 6 bases, with 18 bases sitting between them. The CDR3 here is CSASRYGGTPNEQFF. DNA for the CDR3: TGCAGTGCTAGCAGATATGGAGGGACTCCCAATGAGCAGTTCTTC.

The chain has TRBV2 and TRBJ2-2, with D perhaps matching TRBD1 (5 bases). CDR1 SNHLY and CDR2 FYNNEI come from the germline V gene. This CDR3 is 13 amino acids long. Trimming pared 2 bases from V and 7 bases from J, leaving 8 bases between. In nucleotides, the CDR3 is TGTGCCAGCAGTGAACAGGGCCACGGGGAGCTGTTTTTT. This codes for CASSEQGHGELFF.

This clonotype came up a few times. The chain links TRBV24-1 to TRBJ2-5, with TRBD2 as a possible D gene (7 bases). The V end was cut by 9 bases, the J end by 5 bases, with 12 bases between. Germline lookup yields CDR1 KGHDR and CDR2 SFDVKD. The CDR3 runs 12 residues. The CDR3 is CATGGARETQYF. The CDR3 DNA sequence: TGTGCCACCGGGGGGGCCCGGGAGACCCAGTACTTC.

This clonotype was observed a few times. The genes are TRBV4-2 and TRBJ1-4; D not certain. The CDR3 extends over 15 amino acids. CDR1 and CDR2 from the germline V gene are LGHNA and YNFKEQ. Deletions cut 4 bases from V and 8 bases from J, with 17 bases between. CDR3 bases: TGTGCCAGCAGCCCTGCTGGGGTTAGCGTCGAAAAACTGTTTTTT. This codes for CASSPAGVSVEKLFF.

A few counts support this clonotype. The rearrangement links TRBV12-3 or TRBV12-4 to TRBJ2-3; D assignment may be TRBD1 or TRBD2 (6 bases each). V lost 5 bases and J lost 0, with 15 bases in between. CDR3 size: 16 residues. The CDR3 DNA reads TGTGCCAGCAGTCCGGTGGGGGGCATGAGCACAGATACGCAGTATTTT. This encodes CASSPVGGMSTDTQYF.

This chain joins TRBV10-3 and TRBJ1-3; D remains unclear. Germline CDR1 reads ENHRY; CDR2 reads SYGVKD. The CDR3 runs to 13 residues. V dropped 7 bases and J dropped 4 bases, with 11 bases sitting between them. The CDR3 nucleotides read TGTGCCATCACGGCGCCCGGGGGAAACACCATATATTTT. This translates into CAITAPGGNTIYF.

This clonotype was detected many times. The CDR3 reads CASSLFSTDTQYF. CDR3 in DNA: TGTGCCAGCAGTTTATTCAGCACAGATACGCAGTATTTT. The chain links TRBV12-3 or TRBV12-4 to TRBJ2-3; D unresolved. V was clipped by 2 bases and J by 0 bases, with 3 bases between them. The CDR3 is 13 residues long.